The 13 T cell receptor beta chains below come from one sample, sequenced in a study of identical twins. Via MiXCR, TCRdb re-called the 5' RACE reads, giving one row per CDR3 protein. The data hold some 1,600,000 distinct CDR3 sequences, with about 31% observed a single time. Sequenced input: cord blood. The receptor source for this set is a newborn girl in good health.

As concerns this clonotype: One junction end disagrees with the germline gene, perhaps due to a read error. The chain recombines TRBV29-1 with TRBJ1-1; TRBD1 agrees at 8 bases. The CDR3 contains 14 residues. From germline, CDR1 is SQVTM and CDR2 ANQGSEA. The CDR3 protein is CSVRPGGLNSEAFF. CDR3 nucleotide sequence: TGCAGCGTGCGCCCAGGGGGCCTGAACAGTGAAGCTTTCTTT. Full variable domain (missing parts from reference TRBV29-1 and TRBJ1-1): SAVISQKPSRDICQRGTSLTIQCQVDSQVTMMFWYRQQPGQSLTLIATANQGSEATYESGFVIDKFPISRPNLTFSTLTVSNMSPEDSSIYLCSVRPGGLNSEAFFGQGTRLTVV.

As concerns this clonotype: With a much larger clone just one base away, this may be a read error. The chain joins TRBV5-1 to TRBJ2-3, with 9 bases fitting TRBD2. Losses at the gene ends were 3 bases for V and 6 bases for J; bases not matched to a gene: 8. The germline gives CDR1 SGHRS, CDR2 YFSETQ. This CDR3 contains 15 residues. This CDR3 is CASSSMAGGQDTQYF. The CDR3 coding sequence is TGCGCCAGCAGCTCGATGGCGGGGGGGCAGGATACGCAGTATTTT.

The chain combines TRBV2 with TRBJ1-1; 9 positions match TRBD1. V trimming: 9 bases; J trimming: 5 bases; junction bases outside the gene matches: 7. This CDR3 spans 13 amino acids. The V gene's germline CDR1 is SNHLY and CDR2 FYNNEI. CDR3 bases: TGTGCCAGTCCGGGACAGGGAGGAACTGAAGCTTTCTTT. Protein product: CASPGQGGTEAFF.

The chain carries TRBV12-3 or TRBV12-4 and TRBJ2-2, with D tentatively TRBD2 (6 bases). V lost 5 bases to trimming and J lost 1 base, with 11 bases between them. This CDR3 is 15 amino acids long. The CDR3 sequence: CASSPWGENTGELFF. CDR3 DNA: TGTGCCAGCAGTCCTTGGGGGGAGAACACCGGGGAGCTGTTTTTT.

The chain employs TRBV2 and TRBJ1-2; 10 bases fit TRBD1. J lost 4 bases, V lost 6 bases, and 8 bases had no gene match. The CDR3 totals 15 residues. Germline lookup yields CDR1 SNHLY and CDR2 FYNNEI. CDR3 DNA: TGTGCCAGCAGCGAACCGGGACAGGGGTTCTATGGCTACACCTTC. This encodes CASSEPGQGFYGYTF.

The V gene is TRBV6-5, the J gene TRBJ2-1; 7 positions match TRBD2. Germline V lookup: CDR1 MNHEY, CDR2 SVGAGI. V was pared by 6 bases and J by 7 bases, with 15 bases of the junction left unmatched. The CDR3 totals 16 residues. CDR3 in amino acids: CASSDPRAGARNEQFF. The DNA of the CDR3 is TGTGCCAGCAGCGACCCTCGGGCGGGAGCAAGGAATGAGCAGTTCTTC.

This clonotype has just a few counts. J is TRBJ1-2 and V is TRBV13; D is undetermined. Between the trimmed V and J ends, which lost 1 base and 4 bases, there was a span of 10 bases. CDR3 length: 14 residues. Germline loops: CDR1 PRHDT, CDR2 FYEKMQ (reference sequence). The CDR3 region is CASSLVDSAYGYTF. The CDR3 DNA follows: TGTGCCAGCAGCTTAGTGGATTCGGCCTATGGCTACACCTTC. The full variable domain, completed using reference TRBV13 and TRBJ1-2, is AAGVIQSPRHLIKEKRETATLKCYPIPRHDTVYWYQQGPGQDPQFLISFYEKMQSDKGSIPDRFSAQQFSDYHSELNMSSLELGDSALYFCASSLVDSAYGYTFGSGTRLTVV.

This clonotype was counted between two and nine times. CDR3 sequence (DNA): TGTGCCAGCAGCTTAGTGCACCCCAGGGACGAGCAGTACTTC. This translates into CASSLVHPRDEQYF. This sequence joins TRBV7-2 and TRBJ2-4; D is perhaps TRBD1 (5 bases). The J call may be mistaken, given a closer DNA end match to TRBJ2-7. The CDR3 consists of 14 residues. CDR1 and CDR2 (germline): SGHTA, FQGNSA.

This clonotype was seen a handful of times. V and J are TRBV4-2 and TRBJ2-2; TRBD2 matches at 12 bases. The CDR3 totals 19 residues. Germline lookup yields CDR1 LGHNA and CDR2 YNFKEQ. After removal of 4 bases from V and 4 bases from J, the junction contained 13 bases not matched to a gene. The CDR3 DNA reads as TGTGCCAGCAGCCCCATAGTTACCGGGACTAGCGGGCGCACCGGGGAGCTGTTTTTT. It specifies CASSPIVTGTSGRTGELFF.

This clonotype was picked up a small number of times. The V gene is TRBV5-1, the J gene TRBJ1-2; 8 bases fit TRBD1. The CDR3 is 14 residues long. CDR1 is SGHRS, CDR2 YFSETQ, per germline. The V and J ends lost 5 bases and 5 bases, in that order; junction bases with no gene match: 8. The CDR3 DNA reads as TGCGCCAGCAGTCCCCACCAGGGGGCTTATGGCTACACCTTC. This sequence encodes CASSPHQGAYGYTF.

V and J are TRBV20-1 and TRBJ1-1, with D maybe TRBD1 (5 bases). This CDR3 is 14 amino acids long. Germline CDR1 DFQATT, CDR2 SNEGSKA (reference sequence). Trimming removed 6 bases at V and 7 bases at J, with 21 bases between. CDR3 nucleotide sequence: TGCAGTGCAAAGAGAGGGGCAGTCTATAATGAAGCTTTCTTT. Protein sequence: CSAKRGAVYNEAFF.

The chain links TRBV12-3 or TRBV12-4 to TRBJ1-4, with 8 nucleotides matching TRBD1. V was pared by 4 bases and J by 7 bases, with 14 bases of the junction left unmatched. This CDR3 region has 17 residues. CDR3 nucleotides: TGTGCCAGCAGTTGGGGAGCCGCACAGGGGGTGGGTGAAAAACTGTTTTTT. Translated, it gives CASSWGAAQGVGEKLFF.

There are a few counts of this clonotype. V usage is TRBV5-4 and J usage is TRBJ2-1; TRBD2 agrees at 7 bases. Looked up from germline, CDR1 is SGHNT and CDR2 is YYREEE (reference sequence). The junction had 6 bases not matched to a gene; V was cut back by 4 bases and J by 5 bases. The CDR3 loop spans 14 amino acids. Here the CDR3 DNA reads TGTGCCAGCAGCCCCGGGACTACCAACAATGAGCAGTTCTTC. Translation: CASSPGTTNNEQFF.